This TCR beta chain was captured in a study of shared clonotypes between healthy human individuals (dated by TCRdb to 2020 to 2021). Some background on the complete study: The cohort comprised two women and a few men aged 18 to 49 years. For each donor, CD4 naive and CD4 memory were each run on three plates, CD8 naive on two plates, and CD8 memory on one plate. Blood TCR repertoires of roughly five healthy adults were deeply sequenced to estimate repertoire size and the extent of clonotype sharing between individuals. Libraries were prepared and TCR repertoires were sequenced by different laboratories using diverse techniques, in order to increase sequencing depth and limit assay-specific biases. Leukapheresis yielded between about 0.8 and 9.5 billion PBMCs per donor.

Concerning this clone itself: Its antigen is still unknown. Base qualities were left out, and no much larger clone turns up one base away.

V drops 9 bases and J drops 4 bases, leaving 15 bases in between. The CDR3 sequence holds 14 residues, the cysteine and phenylalanine included. Just the 42-base CDR3 DNA is kept, in frame starting at base 1. The CDR1 and CDR2 encoded by the germline V gene (reference sequence) are LNHNV and YYDKDF. Healthy HIV-negative adults with no recently reported acute infections or vaccinations were included as donors. Every donor was a Caucasian adult living in Nashville, Tennessee, USA. CD4+ T cells were enriched through magnetic negative selection, after which naive cells were positively selected on CD45RA and the remaining negative fraction served as the memory subset. Blood was collected by leukapheresis, and PBMCs were isolated by Ficoll-Histopaque density gradient centrifugation and then cryopreserved in liquid nitrogen vapor phase. Purity and quantity of every magnetically sorted T cell population were checked by analytical flow cytometry. Each sorted fraction had its genomic DNA isolated and then quantified by UV absorbance on a Nanodrop 2000c.

TCR CDR3 regions were amplified from genomic DNA by multiplex PCR using the deep immunoSEQ assay. Extracted genomic DNA from each cell subset was spread evenly across all wells of several immunoSEQ 96-well plates, with each plate serving as a replicate. Each replicate PCR for sorted subsets received 200 ng genomic DNA, equal to about 30,000 T cell genomes. Purified libraries were measured with a Qubit 3.0 fluorometer, size-checked on a Bioanalyzer 2100, and measured again with the KAPA Library Quantification kit. A separate single-read 150-cycle Illumina NextSeq 550 flow cell was used to sequence each immunoSEQ 96-well plate. The paper's processing steps were these. Because only junctional sequences without quality scores were contained in the immunoSEQ output, filtering matching that applied to full-length reads could not be performed. To assign V/J genes and CDR3, sequences were annotated against IMGT germline references using PyIR, a Python wrapper for IgBLAST v1.9. Reads with weak V/J assignments (E-value above 1e-6), missing CDR3, stop codons, out-of-frame junctions, or ambiguous translated residues were removed. V3J clonotypes were defined as sequences sharing the same inferred V gene, J gene, and CDR3 amino acid sequence. The percentage overlap between two repertoires was calculated by dividing the number of shared unique clonotypes by the size of the smaller repertoire. Richness of each repertoire was evaluated using RTK rarefaction, the Chao1 estimator, and Recon v2.1 estimates of unobserved clonotypes. For all TCRbeta clonotypes obtained by the gDNA method from a handful of donors, generation probabilities were computed with OLGA. TCRdb provides this immuneACCESS table in a form limited to in-frame rearrangements. Some clones are lacking; in checked studies, under half of them reflect an unresolved V gene, and why the rest are absent is not known. Clone size and the V and J calls come from that table; the DNA yielded D and trimming. Counted in this sample were more than 1,200,000 clones; approximately 98.5% of them appeared once. 0.36% of the sample is in the top ten clones.

Summary of the overall study and its limitations: Sampling was restricted to blood, and TCR repertoires in tissue are likely to differ from TCR repertoires in blood. Pairwise subsampling led to the expectation that sequencing depth would affect the degree of clonotype sharing among donors. Incomplete sequencing was indicated by rarefaction of sorted-subset datasets, despite the large sequencing depth. Larger estimated clonotype richness was generally found for naive subsets than for memory subsets. Because the study included a small number of donors, the genetic and exposure-history diversity represented was limited. Compared with non-shared clonotypes, clonotypes shared by all four sorted-subset donors had higher generation probabilities. Across a handful of donors, around 5% of naive CD4, more than 3% of naive CD8, 2.3% of memory CD4, and 0.4% to 0.45% of memory CD8 clonotypes were shared.

The V and J segments used are TRBV15 and TRBJ2-2; a tentative D call is TRBD1 (6 bases match). Sequencing was done on a sample of naive CD4+ T cells sorted from blood. The cell subset or site tag for this specimen amounts to: CD45RA+ positively selected. The receptor was isolated from a young man in good health. This receptor has the CDR3 CATSGGRVTGELFF. The nucleotide sequence is given as TGTGCCACGTCTGGGGGCCGGGTCACCGGGGAGCTGTTTTTT.